This TCR beta chain originates from a study of blood T cell repertoires in COVID-19. The overall study: Samples taken during acute and convalescent COVID-19 were collected in the United States, Italy and Spain.

Assay used: immunoSEQ multiplex PCR; TCRdb lists only in-frame clones, some missing. The sample lists 25,000 to 30,000 clones, roughly 90% seen once, with approximately 5.9% in the top ten. Germline CDR1 is SGHRS and CDR2 is YFSETQ. This CDR3 has 16 amino acids. Losses at the gene ends were 4 bases for V and 3 bases for J; bases not matched to a gene: 11. This clonotype originated in a human donor in a cohort sampled during active COVID-19. Source material: peripheral blood. The chain links TRBV5-1 to TRBJ2-5; 8 positions match TRBD1. For the CDR3, the DNA is TGCGCCAGCAGCACCGGACAGGGCATAGGAGAAGAGACCCAGTACTTC. Protein sequence: CASSTGQGIGEETQYF. Using reference TRBV5-1 and TRBJ2-5 for the parts outside the CDR3, the full variable domain is KAGVTQTPRYLIKTRGQQVTLSCSPISGHRSVSWYQQTPGQGLQFLFEYFSETQRNKGNFPGRFSGRQFSNSRSEMNVSTLELGDSALYLCASSTGQGIGEETQYFGPGTRLLVL.